The 18 T cell receptor beta chains in this list originate from one sample, sequenced in a study of T cell changes during pregnancy in multiple sclerosis (dated by TCRdb to between 2018 and 2021). Library prep was done by the immunoSEQ multiplex PCR assay. The table was pulled from immuneACCESS by TCRdb, which kept in-frame rearrangements only. Such tables lose some clones; where checked, under half of the loss comes from unresolved V genes, and the rest has no known cause. This sample comprises 28,000 or so clones, approximately 86% of them detected only once. In total, the top ten clones hold about 0.7% of the sample. The material was CD4+ T cells from peripheral blood mononuclear cells, obtained in the first trimester of pregnancy. The receptors come from a female donor in good health, enrolled as a control in a pregnancy study.

The chain carries TRBV5-1 and TRBJ2-3; 13 bases are shared with TRBD2. The ends lost 5 bases at V and 2 bases at J; junction bases unmatched: 5. The CDR3 length is 16 residues. The germline V gene has CDR1 SGHRS and CDR2 YFSETQ. Here the CDR3 DNA reads TGCGCCAGCAGGGGGACTAGCGGGACCTACACAGATACGCAGTATTTT. Amino acids: CASRGTSGTYTDTQYF.

The rearrangement uses TRBV10-3 and TRBJ1-1, with 10 positions matching TRBD1. Germline assignment: CDR1 ENHRY and CDR2 SYGVKD. V was pared by 6 bases and J by 4 bases, with 5 bases of the junction left unmatched. The length of the CDR3 is 14 residues. CDR3 sequence: CAIRGTGEVTEAFF. In DNA form, the CDR3 reads TGTGCCATCAGGGGGACAGGGGAGGTCACTGAAGCTTTCTTT.

The CDR3 nucleotides are TGTGCCAACTCACCGAAGGACAGGGGGTGGCTTTTAACCCCGTGGCACTCTGGAAACACCATATATTTT. Its translation is CANSPKDRGWLLTPWHSGNTIYF. The genes are TRBV14 and TRBJ1-3; 10 bases are a match to TRBD1. This CDR3 spans 23 amino acids. In germline, CDR1 is SGHDN, CDR2 FVKESK. V lost 10 bases and J lost 0; bases outside the gene matches: 30.

Only one count was recorded for this clone. The chain recombines TRBV2 with TRBJ2-4; TRBD1 matches at 9 bases. V trimming: 3 bases; J trimming: 6 bases; junction bases outside the gene matches: 6. Germline V CDR1 and CDR2: SNHLY, FYNNEI. The CDR3 is 15 amino acids. The CDR3 here is CASSEDRGVGNIQYF. DNA for the CDR3: TGTGCCAGCAGTGAGGACAGGGGCGTCGGAAACATTCAGTACTTC.

The chain employs TRBV5-1 and TRBJ2-3; a weak D match, TRBD1 (7 bases). The CDR3 spans 15 residues. The V and J ends lost 2 bases and 2 bases respectively, with 12 bases between them. From germline, CDR1 is SGHRS and CDR2 YFSETQ. CDR3 sequence: CASSLQGRNTDTQYF. In DNA, the CDR3 is TGCGCCAGCAGCTTACAGGGGAGGAACACAGATACGCAGTATTTT. The variable domain in full, with the rest retrieved from reference TRBV5-1 and TRBJ2-3, is KAGVTQTPRYLIKTRGQQVTLSCSPISGHRSVSWYQQTPGQGLQFLFEYFSETQRNKGNFPGRFSGRQFSNSRSEMNVSTLELGDSALYLCASSLQGRNTDTQYFGPGTRLTVL.

This clone has a single count. This sequence joins TRBV6-1 and TRBJ2-1; TRBD1 aligns across 9 bases. CDR1 and CDR2 from the germline V gene are MNHNS and SASEGT. The trim removed 3 bases at V and 2 bases at J, leaving 8 bases unmatched. The length of the CDR3 is 17 residues. DNA of the CDR3: TGTGCCAGCAGTGATCGGCCGGGACAGGGTCCCTACAATGAGCAGTTCTTC. Translated, it gives CASSDRPGQGPYNEQFF.

The chain couples TRBV5-1 to TRBJ2-7; 8 bases line up with TRBD1. The CDR3 runs 14 residues. Germline V lookup: CDR1 SGHRS, CDR2 YFSETQ. The trim removed 4 bases at V and 2 bases at J, leaving 5 bases unmatched. The CDR3 DNA reads as TGCGCCAGCAGCCCCTCGACAGGGGCCTACGAGCAGTACTTC. Residues: CASSPSTGAYEQYF.

This clone was found a few times. This CDR3 is CASSLQVNSPLHF. The CDR3 coding sequence is TGTGCCAGCAGCCTACAGGTTAATTCACCCCTCCACTTT. The chain joins TRBV6-5 to TRBJ1-6; D possibly corresponds to TRBD1 (5 bases). Germline loops: CDR1 MNHEY, CDR2 SVGAGI. Trimming pared 6 bases from V and 6 bases from J, leaving 9 bases between. CDR3 length: 13 residues.

The rearrangement links TRBV25-1 to TRBJ1-5; tentatively, D is TRBD1 (5 bases). This CDR3 comprises 14 residues. V lost 3 bases and J lost 7, with 13 bases in between. Looked up from germline, CDR1 is MGHDK and CDR2 is SYGVNS. The CDR3 sequence is CASSDRRGRQPQHF. The CDR3 coding sequence is TGTGCCAGCAGTGATCGGAGGGGACGGCAGCCCCAGCATTTT.

The chain combines TRBV30 with TRBJ1-1; maybe TRBD1 (6 bases). V was trimmed by 1 base and J by 0 bases, leaving 12 bases between them. Germline V gives CDR1 GTSNPN, CDR2 SVGIG (reference sequence). The CDR3 contains 15 residues. CDR3 DNA: TGTGCCTGGAGTGCCCCCCAGGGGTTGAACACTGAAGCTTTCTTT. This gives the protein CAWSAPQGLNTEAFF.

The chain links TRBV7-2 to TRBJ1-1; no firm D call. Between the trimmed V and J ends, which lost 1 base and 4 bases, there was a span of 7 bases. Germline assignment: CDR1 SGHTA and CDR2 FQGNSA. The CDR3 loop spans 13 amino acids. CDR3 sequence (DNA): TGTGCCAGCAGCTTAGGGGAGGGCACTGAAGCTTTCTTT. Amino acids: CASSLGEGTEAFF.

V is TRBV6-4 and J is TRBJ2-3; 7 nucleotides align to TRBD2. This CDR3 spans 16 amino acids. V lost 0 bases and J lost 2; bases outside the gene matches: 5. The V gene's germline CDR1 is MRHNA and CDR2 SNTAGT. CDR3 DNA: TGTGCCAGCAGTGACTCGGCTAGCGGTTACACAGATACGCAGTATTTT. Protein product: CASSDSASGYTDTQYF.

The rearrangement joins TRBV9 to TRBJ1-5, with TRBD1 matching over 10 bases. With V trimmed by 7 bases and J by 7 bases, 8 bases remained unmatched. This CDR3 region has 14 residues. Germline CDR1 is SGDLS and CDR2 is YYNGEE. CDR3 sequence: CASGMGQGYQPQHF. The CDR3 nucleotides are TGTGCCAGCGGAATGGGACAGGGGTACCAGCCCCAGCATTTT. Based on the CDR3 plus reference TRBV9 and TRBJ1-5, the full variable domain is DSGVTQTPKHLITATGQRVTLRCSPRSGDLSVYWYQQSLDQGLQFLIQYYNGEERAKGNILERFSAQQFPDLHSELNLSSLELGDSALYFCASGMGQGYQPQHFGDGTRLSIL.

The chain joins TRBV30 to TRBJ2-1; TRBD2 agrees at 8 bases. There are 15 residues in the CDR3. CDR1 and CDR2 from the germline V gene are GTSNPN and SVGIG (reference sequence). J lost 3 bases, V lost 3 bases, and 7 bases had no gene match. The CDR3 loop is CAWRRSGGYYNEQFF. The CDR3 DNA is TGTGCCTGGAGGAGGAGCGGGGGATACTACAATGAGCAGTTCTTC.

This chain connects TRBV27 to TRBJ1-3; 12 nucleotides line up with TRBD1. The CDR3 spans 16 residues. The ends lost 5 bases at V and 2 bases at J; junction bases unmatched: 4. The germline CDR1 and CDR2 sequences are MNHEY and SMNVEV (reference sequence). CDR3 protein: CASSRGQGATGNTIYF. Written as DNA, the CDR3 is TGTGCCAGCAGTAGGGGACAGGGGGCGACTGGAAACACCATATATTTT.

This chain uses TRBV19 with TRBJ1-6; D is unresolved. Between the trimmed V and J ends, which lost 9 bases and 0 bases, there was a span of 9 bases. This CDR3 contains 14 residues. Germline V gives CDR1 LNHDA, CDR2 SQIVND (reference sequence). The chain's CDR3 is CASADTSYNSPLHF. The CDR3 DNA sequence: TGTGCCAGCGCGGATACCTCCTATAATTCACCCCTCCACTTT.

In this sample, this clone turned up once. Here the CDR3 DNA reads TGTGCCAGCAGCCAAGATATCCCGGCTTACTCAGGAGATACGCAGTATTTT. It encodes CASSQDIPAYSGDTQYF. The chain joins TRBV4-2 to TRBJ2-3; no clear D gene. CDR3 size: 17 residues. Trimming removed 0 bases at V and 5 bases at J, with 18 bases between. Germline CDR1 reads LGHNA; CDR2 reads YNFKEQ.

The genes are TRBV6-1 and TRBJ2-7; D perhaps matches TRBD1 (7 bases). The CDR3 runs 15 residues. The germline CDR1 and CDR2 sequences are MNHNS and SASEGT. V dropped 6 bases and J dropped 0 bases, with 15 bases sitting between them. The CDR3 DNA reads TGTGCCAGCAGCCTCAGGGGGGTTAGCTCCTACGAGCAGTACTTC. This translates into CASSLRGVSSYEQYF.